These T cell receptor beta chains were read from a single sample in a study of shared clonotypes between healthy human individuals. Measured with immunoSEQ multiplex PCR; TCRdb has only the in-frame clones, and not every one. This sample has 550,000 to 800,000 clones, with around 90% found just once. The sample taken for sequencing was memory CD8+ T cells from PBMCs. The receptors shown here come from a man aged 18 to 30 in good health. Some clones in this sample may be carry-over from other donors' samples. Both conserved end residues are part of each CDR3.

len	j_gene	v_gene	CDR3aa
15	TRBJ2-3	TRBV10-3	CAISEIDASTDTQYF
13	TRBJ1-2	TRBV29-1	CSAEGQGRSGYTF
12	TRBJ2-5	TRBV7-9	CASSPWGGPQYF
13	TRBJ1-1	TRBV18	CASSWTANTEAFF
16	TRBJ2-7	TRBV4-2	CASSQVGGQGSDEQYF
14	TRBJ2-7	TRBV27	CASSSLGRAYEQYF
15	TRBJ1-2	TRBV7-2	CASSITGMLHYGYTF
14	TRBJ1-1	TRBV14	CASRGGDRNTEAFF
15	TRBJ2-1	TRBV5-5	CASTPLWASANEQFF
13	TRBJ1-2	TRBV29-1	CSVYGQGANGYTF
17	TRBJ2-3	TRBV4-2	CASSQDRAGGPTDTQYF
13	TRBJ2-7	TRBV14	CASSPFRGDEQYF
15	TRBJ2-1	TRBV6-4	CASSDSGLASDEQFF
15	TRBJ1-1	TRBV5-1	CASSLNTGTYTEAFF
16	TRBJ2-7	TRBV5-1	CASSVTSNLNSYEQYF
14	TRBJ2-7	TRBV5-1	CASRGLYEGYEQYF
14	TRBJ1-5	TRBV4-3	CASSTGTGGQPQHF
15	TRBJ2-3	TRBV19	CASRGEEGRTDTQYF
20	TRBJ2-3	TRBV7-7	CASSSAVGGGSALRSDTQYF
13	TRBJ2-7	TRBV28	CASSQRTDYEQYF
15	TRBJ2-1	TRBV15	CATSTGGSPYNEQFF
14	TRBJ2-3	TRBV11-1	CASSLLQGPDTQYF
13	TRBJ1-6	TRBV4-1	CASSQGVTSPLHF
14	TRBJ2-7	TRBV2	CASSEAGSSYEQYF
15	TRBJ2-7	TRBV19	CASSIALAGAGEQYF
15	TRBJ2-1	TRBV9	CASSASGVSYNEQFF
11	TRBJ2-1	TRBV27	CASKADNEQFF
13	TRBJ1-1	TRBV7-9	CASSSRRDTEAFF
15	TRBJ2-7	TRBV28	CASSFLGEEEYEQYF
18	TRBJ2-7	TRBV15	CATSRGTSGVLNSYEQYF
15	TRBJ1-2	TRBV5-6	CASSFAFGISYGYTF
16	TRBJ2-7	TRBV27	CASRAAHRDTGYEQYF
17	TRBJ1-3	TRBV28	CASSLWATGGTGNTIYF
16	TRBJ1-4	TRBV27	CASRLRGAGTNEKLFF
14	TRBJ2-1	TRBV5-1	CASSLTSGATEQFF
13	TRBJ2-7	TRBV11-2	CASSLEDGYEQYF
15	TRBJ2-3	TRBV29-1	CSARYTSGSSDTQYF
11	TRBJ1-4	TRBV20-1	CSARVRGELFF
16	TRBJ2-5	TRBV11-2	CASSFPTSGGGGTQYF
18	TRBJ2-3	TRBV10-2	CASSDGWTSGLGTDTQYF
16	NA	TRBV29-1	CSVGGSTGDPSYEQYF
13	TRBJ2-7	TRBV7-9	CASSLSTTREQYF
17	TRBJ2-2	TRBV7-9	CASKGELAGFNTGELFF
14	TRBJ1-2	TRBV9	CASSVAGGNYGYTF
18	TRBJ2-1	TRBV27	CASSLETDLTGSPNEQFF
12	TRBJ1-1	TRBV27	CASSRGGHEAFF
15	TRBJ1-1	TRBV2	CASSEARHGGSEAFF
17	TRBJ2-1	TRBV4-2	CASSPPASGSSYNEQFF
14	TRBJ2-1	TRBV5-4	CASSLGGSYNEQFF
15	TRBJ2-1	TRBV18	CASSPGTGGWYEQFF
14	TRBJ2-7	TRBV27	CASSWLQSPYEQYF